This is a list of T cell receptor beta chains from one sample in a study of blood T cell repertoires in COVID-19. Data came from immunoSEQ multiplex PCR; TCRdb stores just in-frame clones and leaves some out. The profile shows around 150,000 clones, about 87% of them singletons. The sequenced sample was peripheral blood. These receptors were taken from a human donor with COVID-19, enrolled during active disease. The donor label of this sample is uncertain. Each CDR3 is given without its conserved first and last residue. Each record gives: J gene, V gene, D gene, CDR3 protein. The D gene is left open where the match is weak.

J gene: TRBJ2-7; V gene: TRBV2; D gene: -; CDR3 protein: ASIDSEPALAYEQY
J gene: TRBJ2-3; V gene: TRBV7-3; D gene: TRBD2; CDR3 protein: ASSTTSGDGDTQY
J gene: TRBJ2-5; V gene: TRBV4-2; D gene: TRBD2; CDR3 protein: ASSQGYGTSGEETQY
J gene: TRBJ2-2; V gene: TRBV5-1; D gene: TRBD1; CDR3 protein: ASSLAQGANTGELF
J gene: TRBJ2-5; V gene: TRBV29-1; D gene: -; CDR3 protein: SAREAAGETQY
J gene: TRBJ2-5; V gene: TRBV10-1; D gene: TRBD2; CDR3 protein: ATSPAGVTETQY
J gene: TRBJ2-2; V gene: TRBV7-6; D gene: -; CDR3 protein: ASSLGTYEIGAAGELF
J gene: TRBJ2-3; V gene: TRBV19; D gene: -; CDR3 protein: ASSNWDTQY
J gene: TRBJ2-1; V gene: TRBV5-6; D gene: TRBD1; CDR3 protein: ASSLWGQGRITYNEQF
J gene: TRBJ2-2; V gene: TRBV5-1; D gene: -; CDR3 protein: ASSIQETGELF
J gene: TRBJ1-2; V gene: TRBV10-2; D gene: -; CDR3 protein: ASSPREGLNGYT
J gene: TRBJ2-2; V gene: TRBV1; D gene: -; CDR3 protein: TSSQGRFGTGELF
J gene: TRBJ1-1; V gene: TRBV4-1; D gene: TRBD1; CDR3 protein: ASSLLGTGEEAF
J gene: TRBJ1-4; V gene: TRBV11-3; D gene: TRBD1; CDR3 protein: ASSPGQAEKLF
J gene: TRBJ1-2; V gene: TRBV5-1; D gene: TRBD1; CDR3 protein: ASSLAGQGTYGYT